This passage covers 24 T cell receptor beta chains from one sample sequenced in a study of a mutant IDH1 vaccine in newly diagnosed glioma. This sample's time point: week 47, end of study. Vaccinated patients received 300 ug of mutant IDH1 20-mer peptide per dose, with topical imiquimod. Produced via immunoSEQ multiplex PCR; TCRdb's table is partial and in-frame only. The sample yields approximately 100,000 clones, roughly nine tenths seen once. Their target antigens are unknown. This sample comprised PBMCs, obtained from a glioma patient whose treatment included an IDH1 peptide vaccine. These receptors originate from a woman aged 45-65 years with glioma.

This clone was observed a single time. V is TRBV7-6 and J is TRBJ1-1; 7 bases are shared with TRBD1. Germline V CDR1 and CDR2: SGHVS, FNYEAQ. V lost 3 bases, J lost 4 bases, and 11 bases stayed unmatched. The CDR3 spans 16 residues. The CDR3 bases are TGTGCCAGCAGCTTGACCCTTAGGGCAGGGGGCACTGAAGCTTTCTTT. Its protein is CASSLTLRAGGTEAFF.

V usage is TRBV28 and J usage is TRBJ2-2, with D possibly called TRBD1 or TRBD2 (5 bases each). This CDR3 is built from 15 residues. Germline V gene sequence: CDR1 MDHEN, CDR2 SYDVKM. V lost 6 bases and J 1 base, leaving 12 bases between the germline ends. The DNA of the CDR3 is TGTGCCAGCAGCCTATGGGGACGGAACACCGGGGAGCTGTTTTTT. This gives the protein CASSLWGRNTGELFF.

This chain uses TRBV29-1 with TRBJ2-7, with 7 bases that match TRBD2. V was clipped by 6 bases and J by 0 bases; unmatched bases: 5. This CDR3 contains 13 residues. Per the germline V gene, CDR1 is SQVTM and CDR2 is ANQGSEA. CDR3 in amino acids: CSVLAAYSYEQYF. CDR3 in DNA: TGCAGCGTCCTAGCGGCATACTCCTACGAGCAGTACTTC.

The J gene is TRBJ1-2, the V gene TRBV5-1, with 10 nucleotides matching TRBD1. The CDR3 spans 15 residues. Trimming at V came to 5 bases and at J to 4 bases, leaving 8 bases not matched to a gene. The V gene's germline CDR1 is SGHRS and CDR2 YFSETQ. The CDR3 here is CASRAGTGVSYGYTF. CDR3 bases: TGCGCCAGCAGGGCCGGGACAGGGGTCTCCTATGGCTACACCTTC.

V usage is TRBV9 and J usage is TRBJ2-3; 11 nucleotides match TRBD2. Germline CDR1 reads SGDLS; CDR2 reads YYNGEE. The CDR3 is 15 amino acids. J gave up 6 bases and V 6 bases, and 9 bases lay outside the gene matches. CDR3 sequence reads: CASTFSGRAPDTQYF. The CDR3 DNA sequence: TGTGCCAGCACCTTTAGCGGGAGGGCCCCCGATACGCAGTATTTT.

V is TRBV28 and J is TRBJ1-3; the D is unclear. CDR1 is MDHEN, CDR2 SYDVKM, per germline. V was clipped by 6 bases and J by 0 bases, with 6 bases between them. There are 13 residues in the CDR3. The chain's CDR3 is CASRTDSGNTIYF. DNA of the CDR3: TGTGCCAGCAGAACAGACTCTGGAAACACCATATATTTT.

V is TRBV7-6 and J is TRBJ2-7, with a tentative D call TRBD2 (6 bases). The CDR3 runs 15 residues. The germline CDR1 and CDR2 sequences are SGHVS and FNYEAQ. V was cut by 3 bases and J by 3 bases, with 15 bases left in between. The CDR3 DNA reads TGTGCCAGCAGCTTTTCATGGGAGGAGGGCTACGAGCAGTACTTC. Its protein product is CASSFSWEEGYEQYF.

The chain uses TRBV5-1 and TRBJ2-5; TRBD1 agrees at 9 bases. From germline, CDR1 is SGHRS and CDR2 YFSETQ. V was clipped by 4 bases and J by 1 base; unmatched bases: 8. The CDR3 length is 16 residues. CDR3 sequence reads: CASSNSGTGSQETQYF. DNA for the CDR3: TGCGCCAGCAGCAACTCCGGGACAGGGAGCCAAGAGACCCAGTACTTC.

The V and J genes are TRBV7-9 and TRBJ1-1; D might be TRBD1 (6 bases). The germline V gene encodes CDR1 SEHNR and CDR2 FQNEAQ (reference sequence). Trimming removed 3 bases at V and 6 bases at J, with 11 bases between. This CDR3 is 13 amino acids long. CDR3 sequence (DNA): TGTGCCAGCAGCTTTCTGGGGGGCCCTGAAGCTTTCTTT. Amino acid sequence: CASSFLGGPEAFF. Using reference TRBV7-9 and TRBJ1-1 for the parts outside the CDR3, the full variable domain is DTGVSQNPRHKITKRGQNVTFRCDPISEHNRLYWYRQTLGQGPEFLTYFQNEAQLEKSRLLSDRFSAERPKGSFSTLEIQRTEQGDSAMYLCASSFLGGPEAFFGQGTRLTVV.

J is TRBJ2-2 and V is TRBV20-1; possible D gene TRBD1, 5 bases. The CDR3 has 10 residues. Germline V gene data show CDR1 as DFQATT and CDR2 as SNEGSKA (reference sequence). The CDR3 sequence is CSHTGWELFF. The CDR3 nucleotides are TGCAGCCACACAGGATGGGAGCTGTTTTTT.

The genes are TRBV7-9 and TRBJ2-7, with D perhaps matching TRBD1 (5 bases). This CDR3 spans 14 amino acids. V shed 5 bases and J shed 3 bases, with 14 bases lying between them. Germline values: CDR1 SEHNR, CDR2 FQNEAQ (reference sequence). In DNA form, the CDR3 reads TGTGCCAGCAGCCCTACTATCGGACACTACGAGCAGTACTTC. This encodes CASSPTIGHYEQYF.

The CDR3 is CASSGPGEETQYF. In nucleotides, the CDR3 is TGTGCCAGCAGTGGCCCGGGGGAAGAGACCCAGTACTTC. The rearrangement joins TRBV9 to TRBJ2-5; possibly TRBD2 for D (6 bases). The CDR3 totals 13 residues. Trimming pared 5 bases from V and 3 bases from J, leaving 11 bases between. In germline, CDR1 is SGDLS, CDR2 YYNGEE.

This rearrangement joins TRBV30 to TRBJ2-3; D is unresolved. V was pared by 3 bases and J by 3 bases, with 16 bases between. The V gene's germline CDR1 is GTSNPN and CDR2 SVGIG (reference sequence). The CDR3 spans 15 residues. The CDR3 region is CAWSDELHRTDTQYF. In DNA, the CDR3 is TGTGCCTGGAGCGATGAGTTACACCGGACAGATACGCAGTATTTT.

V gene TRBV2 combines with J gene TRBJ1-1, with D hard to call. The length of the CDR3 is 12 residues. V was clipped by 6 bases and J by 2 bases, with 7 bases between them. The V gene's germline CDR1 is SNHLY and CDR2 FYNNEI. The CDR3 sequence is CASSALNTEAFF. CDR3 DNA sequence: TGTGCCAGCAGCGCCCTAAACACTGAAGCTTTCTTT.

V is TRBV27 and J is TRBJ1-2; D is perhaps TRBD1 (5 bases). CDR1 MNHEY and CDR2 SMNVEV come from the germline V gene (reference sequence). CDR3 length equals 15 residues. The V gene lost 3 bases and the J gene lost 8 bases, with 19 bases spanning the gap. The CDR3 region is CASSFSPFGAYGYTF. The CDR3 DNA follows: TGTGCCAGCAGTTTCTCGCCCTTCGGGGCTTACGGCTACACCTTC.

This sequence joins TRBV5-5 and TRBJ2-1, with D perhaps TRBD2 (5 bases). Trimming cost V 2 bases and J 9 bases, with 21 bases left between them. Germline V gives CDR1 SGHKS, CDR2 YYEKEE (reference sequence). The CDR3 loop spans 16 amino acids. CDR3 bases: TGTGCCAGCAGCTTCACCCCCTTTGGACTTTCTATTGAGCAGTTCTTC. Amino acid sequence: CASSFTPFGLSIEQFF.

V usage is TRBV5-1 and J usage is TRBJ2-2; 11 bases agree with TRBD2. This CDR3 region has 18 residues. Germline V gene sequence: CDR1 SGHRS, CDR2 YFSETQ. The V segment lost 1 base and the J segment 4 bases; nucleotides outside the gene matches: 9. The CDR3 DNA reads TGCGCCAGCAGCTTGACTAGCGGGAGCTCTATGGGCACCGGGGAGCTGTTTTTT. It translates to CASSLTSGSSMGTGELFF.

The rearrangement joins TRBV5-1 to TRBJ2-3; D perhaps matches TRBD1 (5 bases). V lost 1 base and J 0 bases, leaving 12 bases between the germline ends. Germline V gene sequence: CDR1 SGHRS, CDR2 YFSETQ. The CDR3 spans 16 residues. The CDR3 bases are TGCGCCAGCAGCTTGCAGGGCCAGCATAGCACAGATACGCAGTATTTT. Protein: CASSLQGQHSTDTQYF.

Notes on this clone: Its ends do not fully match the called genes, so a read error is possible. V gene TRBV28 combines with J gene TRBJ1-2; 10 positions match TRBD1. The CDR3 contains 17 residues. CDR1 and CDR2 (germline): MDHEN, SYDVKM. The CDR3 reads CASSFKIFGGTGVFTRF. The CDR3 region has the DNA TGTGCCAGCAGTTTCAAGATTTTCGGCGGGACAGGGGTCTTCACCCGTTTC.

V and J are TRBV28 and TRBJ1-4, with D perhaps matching TRBD1 (6 bases). Germline V gives CDR1 MDHEN, CDR2 SYDVKM. The V end was cut by 4 bases, the J end by 8 bases, with 17 bases between. The CDR3 length is 15 residues. DNA of the CDR3: TGTGCCAGCAGTTCCATCCCAGGGGAAAGGGAAAAACTGTTTTTT. Encoded protein: CASSSIPGEREKLFF.

V gene TRBV20-1 combines with J gene TRBJ2-1, with D hard to call. The germline V gene has CDR1 DFQATT and CDR2 SNEGSKA (reference sequence). There are 11 residues in the CDR3. V was clipped by 0 bases and J by 12 bases, with 9 bases between them. CDR3: CSAREDPLQFF. In nucleotides, the CDR3 is TGCAGTGCTAGAGAGGACCCGTTGCAGTTCTTC.

This clone was counted a few times. The rearrangement joins TRBV7-3 to TRBJ1-2; 12 bases align to TRBD1. V shed 5 bases, J shed 4 bases, and the junction held 11 bases outside the gene matches. CDR3 length: 17 residues. Germline-derived CDR1 and CDR2 are SGHTA and FQGTGA. This CDR3 reads CASSLGTGGAKGYGYTF. The CDR3 nucleotides read TGTGCCAGCAGCCTTGGGACAGGGGGCGCTAAGGGCTATGGCTACACCTTC.

The genes are TRBV7-2 and TRBJ2-5; D is possibly TRBD2 (6 bases). The tail of the sequence fits TRBJ2-7 better, so the J call may be wrong. Germline CDR1 SGHTA, CDR2 FQGNSA. This CDR3 has 15 residues. CDR3 region: CASSLGLAVSYEQYF. The CDR3 DNA reads TGTGCCAGCAGCTTAGGGTTAGCGGTCTCCTACGAGCAGTACTTC.

The chain uses TRBV6-5 and TRBJ2-3, with D possibly called TRBD1 or TRBD2 (5 bases each). Germline CDR1 is MNHEY and CDR2 is SVGAGI. Trimming stripped 7 bases from V and 2 bases from J, with 10 bases between. The CDR3 runs to 13 residues. CDR3 in DNA: TGTGCCAGCACAAGGGACCTCACAGATACGCAGTATTTT. It codes for CASTRDLTDTQYF.